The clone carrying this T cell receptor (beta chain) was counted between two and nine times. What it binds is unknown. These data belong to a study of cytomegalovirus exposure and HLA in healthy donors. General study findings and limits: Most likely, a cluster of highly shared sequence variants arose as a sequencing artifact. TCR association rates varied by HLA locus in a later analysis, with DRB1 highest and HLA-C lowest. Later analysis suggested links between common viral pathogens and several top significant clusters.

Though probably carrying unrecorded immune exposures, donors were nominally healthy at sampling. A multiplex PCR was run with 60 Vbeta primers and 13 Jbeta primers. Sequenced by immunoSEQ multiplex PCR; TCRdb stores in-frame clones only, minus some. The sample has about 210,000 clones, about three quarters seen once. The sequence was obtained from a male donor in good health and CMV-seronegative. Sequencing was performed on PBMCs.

For the CDR3, the DNA is TGTGCCAGCAGCTTGGGTCTAGCGGGAGGAGAGCAGTTCTTC. Protein sequence: CASSLGLAGGEQFF. V is TRBV7-2 and J is TRBJ2-1; 11 positions match TRBD2. Germline V gives CDR1 SGHTA, CDR2 FQGNSA. The CDR3 has 14 residues. V was clipped by 3 bases and J by 10 bases; unmatched bases: 5.